This entry lists 31 T cell receptor beta chains sequenced from one sample in a study of T-cell memory formation after mild COVID-19. TCRdb re-called the 5' RACE reads through MiXCR, storing one row per CDR3 protein. Of 350,000 to 500,000 distinct CDR3 sequences listed, approximately 20% are singletons. Sample: PBMCs or a T cell subset sorted from them (not recorded which). Every receptor here comes from an adult woman who had mild COVID-19 (a few samples of this study predate the infection). Cell type and time point are not known.

The chain is built from TRBV24-1 and TRBJ2-1; tentatively, D is TRBD1 or TRBD2 (5 bases each). The ends were cut back, 1 base at V and 6 bases at J, with 21 bases in the middle. The germline gives CDR1 KGHDR, CDR2 SFDVKD. CDR3 length equals 18 residues. The CDR3 bases are TGTGCCACCAGTGATTTAAGGCTCCGGGACCCGCCGGGCAATGAGCAGTTCTTC. Amino acid sequence: CATSDLRLRDPPGNEQFF.

This clonotype was picked up a small number of times. The rearrangement joins TRBV29-1 to TRBJ1-2; D gene uncertain. This CDR3 spans 12 amino acids. Germline values: CDR1 SQVTM, CDR2 ANQGSEA. The V gene lost 7 bases and the J gene lost 5 bases, with 14 bases spanning the gap. DNA for the CDR3: TGCAGCGCCGCGCGGGTTCTTTATGGCTACACCTTC. Its translation: CSAARVLYGYTF.

V gene TRBV24-1 combines with J gene TRBJ2-2; perhaps TRBD2 as D (5 bases). Germline V lookup: CDR1 KGHDR, CDR2 SFDVKD. V was pared by 1 base and J by 3 bases, with 14 bases between. This CDR3 comprises 17 residues. CDR3 DNA: TGTGCCACCAGTGATTTTTGGCCGGCGGGTCACACCGGGGAGCTGTTTTTT. It specifies CATSDFWPAGHTGELFF.

This chain connects TRBV12-3 or TRBV12-4 to TRBJ2-7; D uncertain. The germline V and J ends were trimmed by 3 bases and 7 bases, with 10 bases remaining between them. This CDR3 spans 12 amino acids. Here the CDR3 reads CASSFHGEEQYF. DNA of the CDR3: TGTGCCAGCAGTTTTCATGGTGAGGAGCAGTACTTC.

This clonotype was found a few times. The rearrangement links TRBV19 to TRBJ2-6, with D possibly called TRBD1 or TRBD2 (5 bases each). This CDR3 has 22 amino acids. The ends were cut back, 4 bases at V and 0 bases at J, with 28 bases in the middle. CDR1 and CDR2 from the germline V gene are LNHDA and SQIVND (reference sequence). CDR3 bases: TGTGCCAGTAGTAGAGAGAGCCTCAGCCGGGACCGTCTACACTCTGGGGCCAACGTCCTGACTTTC. Amino acids: CASSRESLSRDRLHSGANVLTF.

Points on this clonotype: Mismatch with germline at one junction end may stem from a read error. The chain has TRBV7-3 and TRBJ1-4; 9 nucleotides agree with TRBD1. The V gene's germline CDR1 is SGHTA and CDR2 FQGTGA. The CDR3 totals 14 residues. Here the CDR3 reads CASSLPRQGVKLYF. The CDR3 DNA reads as TGTGCCAGCAGCTTACCCAGACAGGGGGTCAAACTGTATTTT.

This clonotype came up a few times. The CDR3 bases are TGCGCCAGCAGCCAGTGGACGGACTCTGGAAACACCATATATTTT. Its translation: CASSQWTDSGNTIYF. This chain connects TRBV4-1 to TRBJ1-3; D gene uncertain. The V end was cut by 3 bases, the J end by 0 bases, with 9 bases between. The CDR3 runs to 15 residues. Germline lookup yields CDR1 MGHRA and CDR2 YSYEKL.

This clonotype was seen a handful of times. This chain joins TRBV7-3 and TRBJ2-5, with TRBD2 as a possible D gene (5 bases). CDR1 is SGHTA, CDR2 FQGTGA, per germline. The CDR3 runs to 17 residues. Trimming took off 5 bases at V and 2 bases at J, with 21 bases between the two ends. In DNA form, the CDR3 reads TGTGCCAGCAGCCCCGGACCGAGGAGCGGATCTCAAGAGACCCAGTACTTC. This sequence encodes CASSPGPRSGSQETQYF. The variable domain in full, with the rest retrieved from reference TRBV7-3 and TRBJ2-5, is GAGVSQTPSNKVTEKGKYVELRCDPISGHTALYWYRQSLGQGPEFLIYFQGTGAADDSGLPNDRFFAVRPEGSVSTLKIQRTERGDSAVYLCASSPGPRSGSQETQYFGPGTRLLVL.

This chain uses TRBV6-2 or TRBV6-3 with TRBJ2-1, with 10 bases identical to TRBD2. The V and J ends lost 3 bases and 9 bases, in that order; junction bases with no gene match: 5. Germline CDR1 and CDR2: MNHEY and SVGEGT. The CDR3 runs 14 residues. This CDR3 reads CASSYNLAGAEQFF. In nucleotides, the CDR3 is TGTGCCAGCAGTTATAATCTAGCGGGAGCTGAGCAGTTCTTC.

The rearrangement links TRBV9 to TRBJ2-7; possible D gene TRBD1, 6 bases. The germline V gene has CDR1 SGDLS and CDR2 YYNGEE. CDR3 length: 15 amino acids. The V end was cut by 3 bases, the J end by 4 bases, with 17 bases between. The CDR3 spells CASSERQAPSYEQYF. CDR3 bases: TGTGCCAGCAGCGAGCGACAGGCCCCCAGTTACGAGCAGTACTTC.

In this sample, this clonotype turned up a few times. The V gene is TRBV2, the J gene TRBJ2-7; D not certain. Looked up from germline, CDR1 is SNHLY and CDR2 is FYNNEI. Trimming pared 6 bases from V and 6 bases from J, leaving 6 bases between. This CDR3 spans 10 amino acids. CDR3 bases: TGTGCCAGCAGGCTAGGCGAGCAGTACTTC. Translating it yields CASRLGEQYF.

The CDR3 protein is CASNPDRPNQPQHF. The CDR3 DNA is TGTGCCAGCAATCCGGACAGGCCTAATCAGCCCCAGCATTTT. The chain links TRBV12-3 or TRBV12-4 to TRBJ1-5; 7 positions match TRBD1. The CDR3 loop spans 14 amino acids. Trimming cost V 7 bases and J 4 bases; bases outside gene matches: 7.

The J gene is TRBJ2-7, the V gene TRBV6-6; D is perhaps TRBD1 (6 bases). The CDR3 runs to 12 residues. With 6 bases removed from V and 4 bases from J, the gap between germline ends came to 10 bases. Germline V gene sequence: CDR1 MNHNY, CDR2 SVGAGI (reference sequence). DNA of the CDR3: TGTGCCAGCAGAGCCGGACAGTACGAGCAGTACTTC. As protein: CASRAGQYEQYF.

This clonotype was counted ten times or more. The V gene is TRBV29-1, the J gene TRBJ1-1, with D perhaps matching TRBD1 (6 bases). This CDR3 region has 13 residues. Germline CDR1 and CDR2: SQVTM and ANQGSEA. The V gene lost 3 bases and the J gene lost 9 bases, with 17 bases spanning the gap. CDR3 loop: CSVEPQGGRQAFF. In nucleotides, the CDR3 is TGCAGCGTTGAGCCACAGGGAGGCCGACAAGCTTTCTTT.

There are a few counts of this clonotype. The chain carries TRBV12-5 and TRBJ2-1; D is ambiguous. The V gene's germline CDR1 is LGHNT and CDR2 FRNRAP. The CDR3 has 13 amino acids. V lost 8 bases and J 0 bases, leaving 8 bases between the germline ends. CDR3 in DNA: TGTGCTAGTCGTAATAGCTCCTACAATGAGCAGTTCTTC. Translated, it gives CASRNSSYNEQFF.

This sequence joins TRBV7-2 and TRBJ2-7; the match to TRBD2 covers 13 bases. V gave up 1 base and J gave up 6 bases; unmatched junction bases: 3. Germline V gene lookup returns CDR1 SGHTA and CDR2 FQGNSA. The CDR3 totals 15 residues. DNA of the CDR3: TGTGCCAGCAGCTTAGTGACTAGCGGGAGGTCCGAGCAGTACTTC. Encoded protein: CASSLVTSGRSEQYF.

This rearrangement joins TRBV15 to TRBJ1-5; no clear D gene. From germline, CDR1 is LNHNV and CDR2 YYDKDF (reference sequence). The CDR3 length is 14 residues. V was pared by 0 bases and J by 4 bases, with 7 bases between. The CDR3 region is CATSRELGNQPQHF. In DNA form, the CDR3 reads TGTGCCACCAGCAGAGAATTAGGGAATCAGCCCCAGCATTTT.

The chain links TRBV29-1 to TRBJ1-5; TRBD1 agrees at 7 bases. Losses at the gene ends were 3 bases for V and 6 bases for J; bases not matched to a gene: 5. Germline loops: CDR1 SQVTM, CDR2 ANQGSEA. This CDR3 spans 13 amino acids. CDR3 DNA: TGCAGCGTTGACCCAGGGGGAGGTCAGCCCCAGCATTTT. As protein: CSVDPGGGQPQHF. Supplemented by reference TRBV29-1 and TRBJ1-5, the full variable domain reads SAVISQKPSRDICQRGTSLTIQCQVDSQVTMMFWYRQQPGQSLTLIATANQGSEATYESGFVIDKFPISRPNLTFSTLTVSNMSPEDSSIYLCSVDPGGGQPQHFGDGTRLSIL.

This clonotype has only a few counts. The chain is built from TRBV7-9 and TRBJ2-3; D uncertain. The CDR3 loop spans 14 amino acids. CDR1 is SEHNR, CDR2 FQNEAQ, per germline (reference sequence). V shed 4 bases and J shed 6 bases, with 14 bases lying between them. CDR3 loop: CASSSGIGTDTQYF. The CDR3 nucleotides are TGTGCCAGCAGCTCTGGGATCGGAACCGATACGCAGTATTTT.

The rearrangement joins TRBV2 to TRBJ2-4; D call uncertain. Trimming shortened V by 6 bases and J by 1 base, and 10 bases separated the two germline ends. The germline gives CDR1 SNHLY, CDR2 FYNNEI. This CDR3 contains 14 residues. The CDR3 here is CASRADGAKNIQYF. The CDR3 coding sequence is TGTGCCAGCAGGGCCGACGGGGCCAAAAACATTCAGTACTTC.

There are a few counts of this clonotype. The rearrangement joins TRBV6-6 to TRBJ2-3, with TRBD1 as a possible D gene (5 bases). The CDR3 has 14 amino acids. Germline loops: CDR1 MNHNY, CDR2 SVGAGI (reference sequence). The germline V and J ends were trimmed by 6 bases and 2 bases, with 12 bases remaining between them. The CDR3, as DNA: TGTGCCAGCAGAATAGACAGCTACACAGATACGCAGTATTTT. Its protein product is CASRIDSYTDTQYF.

In regard to this clonotype: This may stem from a read error, because a much larger clone lies one nucleotide away. This chain joins TRBV27 and TRBJ1-5; the D gene is possibly TRBD1 (5 bases). This CDR3 contains 13 residues. V was shortened by 2 bases and J by 5 bases, with 7 bases between the two germline ends. Germline values: CDR1 MNHEY, CDR2 SMNVEV (reference sequence). The CDR3 nucleotides read TGTGCCAGCAGTTTAAGGGACGATCAGCCCCAGCATTTT. Its translation is CASSLRDDQPQHF.

This clonotype has a handful of counts. The chain carries TRBV15 and TRBJ2-4; D not resolved. This CDR3 region has 16 residues. CDR1 LNHNV and CDR2 YYDKDF come from the germline V gene (reference sequence). V was cut by 0 bases and J by 4 bases, with 13 bases left in between. CDR3 nucleotide sequence: TGTGCCACCAGCAGAGAGTTGGGGAAGGCAAAAAACATTCAGTACTTC. It specifies CATSRELGKAKNIQYF.

This rearrangement joins TRBV24-1 to TRBJ2-5; either TRBD1 or TRBD2 may supply D (6 bases each). CDR3 length: 15 amino acids. Germline V gene sequence: CDR1 KGHDR, CDR2 SFDVKD. V was trimmed by 6 bases and J by 2 bases, leaving 15 bases between them. This CDR3 reads CATSQAGAGQETQYF. CDR3 sequence (DNA): TGTGCCACCAGTCAGGCAGGGGCGGGGCAAGAGACCCAGTACTTC.

The chain uses TRBV7-8 and TRBJ2-3, with TRBD2 matching over 9 bases. V gave up 3 bases and J gave up 3 bases; unmatched junction bases: 1. This CDR3 has 14 amino acids. Germline V CDR1 and CDR2: SGHVS, FQNEAQ. The chain's CDR3 is CASSFTSGTDTQYF. The DNA of the CDR3 is TGTGCCAGCAGCTTTACTAGCGGGACAGATACGCAGTATTTT. Based on the CDR3 plus reference TRBV7-8 and TRBJ2-3, the full variable domain is GAGVSQSPRYKVAKRGQDVALRCDPISGHVSLFWYQQALGQGPEFLTYFQNEAQLDKSGLPSDRFFAERPEGSVSTLKIQRTQQEDSAVYLCASSFTSGTDTQYFGPGTRLTVL.

The J gene is TRBJ2-1, the V gene TRBV24-1; D is undetermined. V was clipped by 1 base and J by 8 bases, with 5 bases between them. This CDR3 is 12 amino acids long. Germline loops: CDR1 KGHDR, CDR2 SFDVKD. The CDR3 protein is CATSDFGYEQFF. DNA for the CDR3: TGTGCCACCAGTGATTTTGGCTATGAGCAGTTCTTC.

The V call is TRBV5-1, the J call TRBJ1-2; 10 nucleotides line up with TRBD1. V dropped 5 bases and J dropped 0; count of bases not matched to a gene: 7. Germline V gives CDR1 SGHRS, CDR2 YFSETQ. The CDR3 consists of 16 residues. CDR3 region: CASSRRTGGTNYGYTF. As DNA, the CDR3 is TGCGCCAGCAGTCGCAGGACAGGGGGGACTAACTATGGCTACACCTTC.

The chain employs TRBV10-3 and TRBJ1-6; TRBD1 agrees at 8 bases. CDR1 and CDR2 (germline): ENHRY, SYGVKD. J was trimmed by 7 bases and V by 6 bases; bases with no gene match: 11. This CDR3 comprises 16 residues. The CDR3 region has the DNA TGTGCCATCAGGGAGGAGAGGGGACAGGAGAATTCACCCCTCCACTTT. Protein product: CAIREERGQENSPLHF.

This clonotype was counted only a few times. The V call is TRBV6-5, the J call TRBJ2-7; TRBD1 agrees at 12 bases. CDR3 length: 16 residues. V lost 2 bases and J lost 4; bases outside the gene matches: 6. Per germline, CDR1 MNHEY and CDR2 SVGAGI. The CDR3 region has the DNA TGTGCCAGCAGTTACCCTGTGGGACAGGGGGCTTACGAGCAGTACTTC. It yields the protein CASSYPVGQGAYEQYF.

This clonotype occurred a few times. J is TRBJ2-1 and V is TRBV7-8; D is possibly TRBD2 (6 bases). Germline-derived CDR1 and CDR2 are SGHVS and FQNEAQ. Trimming took off 7 bases at V and 0 bases at J, with 16 bases between the two ends. This CDR3 has 16 residues. The CDR3 nucleotides read TGTGCCAGCAAGCGAGCGGGCTGGAGCTCCTACAATGAGCAGTTCTTC. Translating it yields CASKRAGWSSYNEQFF.

This clonotype was counted a few times. The V call is TRBV7-3, the J call TRBJ2-1, with TRBD2 identical over 7 bases. The germline V gene has CDR1 SGHTA and CDR2 FQGTGA. Trimming cost V 3 bases and J 6 bases; bases outside gene matches: 11. The CDR3 length is 16 residues. The CDR3 reads CASSLAPAGVSNEQFF. CDR3 DNA sequence: TGTGCCAGCAGCTTGGCCCCGGCGGGAGTCAGCAATGAGCAGTTCTTC.